The 5 T cell receptor beta chains presented below share a single source sample, sequenced in a study of response to subunit inactivated influenza vaccine. TCRdb processed the RT-PCR reads anew with MiXCR; each CDR3 protein has one entry. Of fewer than 600,000 distinct CDR3 sequences detected, approximately 7.7% appear once; the ten largest clones hold roughly 13%. Material: PBMCs from blood, obtained around 25 months after vaccination. All receptors derive from a man aged 50-75 years who received an inactivated influenza vaccine.

This clonotype has only a few counts. This chain links TRBV9 with TRBJ2-7; TRBD1 aligns across 8 bases. The germline gives CDR1 SGDLS, CDR2 YYNGEE. V lost 0 bases, J lost 5 bases, and 10 bases stayed unmatched. The CDR3 runs to 16 residues. This CDR3 reads CASSVAGGQGYDEQYF. Here the CDR3 DNA reads TGTGCCAGCAGCGTAGCGGGTGGACAGGGATACGACGAGCAGTACTTC.

This clonotype was detected many times. V usage is TRBV5-1 and J usage is TRBJ2-3; TRBD1 matches 7 bases. Losses at the gene ends were 0 bases for V and 6 bases for J; bases not matched to a gene: 13. The CDR3 has 17 residues. Germline CDR1 SGHRS, CDR2 YFSETQ. The DNA of the CDR3 is TGCGCCAGCAGCTTGGAACCGACAGGGAGCCCACGGGATACGCAGTATTTT. It yields the protein CASSLEPTGSPRDTQYF. The complete variable domain, with remaining parts taken from reference TRBV5-1 and TRBJ2-3, reads KAGVTQTPRYLIKTRGQQVTLSCSPISGHRSVSWYQQTPGQGLQFLFEYFSETQRNKGNFPGRFSGRQFSNSRSEMNVSTLELGDSALYLCASSLEPTGSPRDTQYFGPGTRLTVL.

The chain employs TRBV13 and TRBJ2-3; D is possibly TRBD2 (5 bases). The germline V gene encodes CDR1 PRHDT and CDR2 FYEKMQ (reference sequence). The CDR3 is 15 residues long. The V and J ends lost 3 bases and 2 bases respectively, with 12 bases between them. Here the CDR3 reads CASSFERTPTDTQYF. Written as DNA, the CDR3 is TGTGCCAGCAGCTTTGAAAGGACTCCCACAGATACGCAGTATTTT.

This clonotype was counted at least ten times. The V and J genes are TRBV6-2 or TRBV6-3 and TRBJ1-5, with no clear D. Looked up from germline, CDR1 is MNHEY and CDR2 is SVGEGT. The CDR3 length is 13 residues. V was cut by 2 bases and J by 4 bases, with 6 bases left in between. CDR3 loop: CASSYNGNQPQHF. For the CDR3, the DNA is TGTGCCAGCAGTTACAACGGTAATCAGCCCCAGCATTTT.

This clonotype was picked up many times. The chain couples TRBV6-1 to TRBJ1-6, with D unclear. This CDR3 is 14 amino acids long. The germline V and J ends were trimmed by 5 bases and 0 bases, with 5 bases remaining between them. Germline values: CDR1 MNHNS, CDR2 SASEGT. The CDR3 here is CASSQSSYNSPLHF. The DNA for the CDR3 is TGTGCCAGCAGTCAGAGCTCCTATAATTCACCCCTCCACTTT.